The source of this T cell receptor beta chain is a study of T cell repertoires in cytomegalovirus infection (dated by TCRdb to the late 2010s). With respect to the entire study: Recently identified HLA-C-restricted CMV epitopes, whose presentation resists viral immunomodulation, were targeted by peptide stimulations together with well-studied HLA-B-restricted epitopes. Because public TCR beta signatures pointed to carriage of CMV infection together with the matching HLA type, the HLA type of each donor mattered for the analysis. On the study overall, not on this receptor specifically: The ex vivo response was dominated by HLA-C-restricted CMV-specific TCR beta clonotypes, which also provided the single most frequent clonotype in two of eight donors. Carriers of CMV infection plus the relevant HLA type were discriminated by the cumulative frequency of public TCR beta family members in the study cohort and in an independent roughly 400-donor cohort.

The instrument given in TCRdb is Illumina HiSeq 1500. TCRdb reran the public reads through fastp at Q25 and MiXCR, keeping productive beta chains. A single entry per CDR3 protein holds the most common genes and DNA from its merged rows. The sample records 35,000 or so distinct CDR3 sequences, about 48% of which are singletons. Around nine tenths of the sample is taken by the ten largest. The sample's treatment or condition, from its label and the paper: in vitro stimulation with specific CMV peptide epitopes to enrich CMV-specific T cells. Turning to this clonotype: The antigen it binds to is not known. Base qualities are not provided; no much larger clone lies one nucleotide away.

The junction carries 10 bases between V and J, which are trimmed by 1 base and 4 bases respectively. As encoded in the germline V gene, CDR1 is SGHVT while CDR2 is SQSDAQ. The CDR3 goes from the cysteine to the phenylalanine over 14 residues. Only the CDR3 part of the read is kept: 42 bases, read in frame from the first base. The sequencing used CD8+ T cells from cultured PBMCs, collected from culture after CMV antigen stimulation. This chain is built from TRBV7-4 and TRBJ2-5; the D segment cannot be called with confidence. The receptor's source is a human donor in good health (CMV status not recorded). Some clones in this sample may be carry-over from other donors' samples. Read as DNA, the sequence is TGTGCCAGCAGCTTAGTCGATGTGGGAGAGACCCAGTACTTC. It specifies CASSLVDVGETQYF.